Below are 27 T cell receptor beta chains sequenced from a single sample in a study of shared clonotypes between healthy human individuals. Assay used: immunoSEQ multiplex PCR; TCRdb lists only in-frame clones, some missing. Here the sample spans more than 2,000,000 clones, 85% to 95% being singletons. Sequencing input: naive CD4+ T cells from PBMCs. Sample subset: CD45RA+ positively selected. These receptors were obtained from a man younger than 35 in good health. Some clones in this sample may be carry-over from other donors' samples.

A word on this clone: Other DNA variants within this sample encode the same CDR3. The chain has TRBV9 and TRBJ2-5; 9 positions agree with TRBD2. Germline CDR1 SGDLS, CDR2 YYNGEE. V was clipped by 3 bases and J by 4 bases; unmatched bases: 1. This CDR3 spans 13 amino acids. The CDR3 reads CASSATSGETQYF. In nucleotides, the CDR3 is TGTGCCAGCAGCGCGACTAGCGGAGAGACCCAGTACTTC.

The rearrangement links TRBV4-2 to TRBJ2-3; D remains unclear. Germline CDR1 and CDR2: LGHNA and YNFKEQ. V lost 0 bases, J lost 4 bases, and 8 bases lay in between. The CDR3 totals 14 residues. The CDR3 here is CASSQDLRPDTQYF. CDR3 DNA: TGTGCCAGCAGCCAAGATCTCAGGCCAGATACGCAGTATTTT.

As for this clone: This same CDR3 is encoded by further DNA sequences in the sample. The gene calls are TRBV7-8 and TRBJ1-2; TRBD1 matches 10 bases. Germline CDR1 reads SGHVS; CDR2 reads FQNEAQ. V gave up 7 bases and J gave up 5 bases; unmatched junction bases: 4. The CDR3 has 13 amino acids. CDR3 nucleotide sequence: TGTGCCAGCACTCGGGACAGGGGATATGGCTACACCTTC. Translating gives CASTRDRGYGYTF.

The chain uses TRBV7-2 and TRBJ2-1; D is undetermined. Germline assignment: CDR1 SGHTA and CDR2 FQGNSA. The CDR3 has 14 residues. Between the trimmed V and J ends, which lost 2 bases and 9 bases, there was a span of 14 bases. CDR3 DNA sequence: TGTGCCAGCAGCTTACTCCTCCGGGTAGGTGAGCAGTTCTTC. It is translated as CASSLLLRVGEQFF.

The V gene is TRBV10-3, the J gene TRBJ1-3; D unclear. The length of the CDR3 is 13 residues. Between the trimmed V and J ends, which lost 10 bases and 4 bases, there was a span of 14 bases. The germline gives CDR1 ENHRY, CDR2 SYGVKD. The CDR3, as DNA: TGTGCCACCTCGACCTCCGGAGGAAACACCATATATTTT. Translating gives CATSTSGGNTIYF.

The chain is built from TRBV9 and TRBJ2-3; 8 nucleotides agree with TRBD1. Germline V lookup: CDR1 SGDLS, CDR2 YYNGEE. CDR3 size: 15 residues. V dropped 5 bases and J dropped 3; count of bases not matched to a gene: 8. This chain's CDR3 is CASSPGGARTDTQYF. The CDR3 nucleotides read TGTGCCAGCAGTCCAGGGGGCGCTAGGACAGATACGCAGTATTTT.

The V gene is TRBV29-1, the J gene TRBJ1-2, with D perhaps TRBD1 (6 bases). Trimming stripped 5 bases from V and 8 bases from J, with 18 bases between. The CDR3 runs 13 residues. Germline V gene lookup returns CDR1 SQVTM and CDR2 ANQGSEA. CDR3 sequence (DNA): TGCAGCGTTTGGGGGGCCCTCGGAAACGGCTACACCTTC. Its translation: CSVWGALGNGYTF. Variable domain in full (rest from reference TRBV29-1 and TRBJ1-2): SAVISQKPSRDICQRGTSLTIQCQVDSQVTMMFWYRQQPGQSLTLIATANQGSEATYESGFVIDKFPISRPNLTFSTLTVSNMSPEDSSIYLCSVWGALGNGYTFGSGTRLTVV.

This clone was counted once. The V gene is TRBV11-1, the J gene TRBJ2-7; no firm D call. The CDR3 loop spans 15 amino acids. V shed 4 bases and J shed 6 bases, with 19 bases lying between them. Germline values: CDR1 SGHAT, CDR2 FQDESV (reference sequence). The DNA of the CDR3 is TGTGCCAGCAGCTCACCGGTTAGGTCGTCAGGCGAGCAGTACTTC. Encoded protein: CASSSPVRSSGEQYF.

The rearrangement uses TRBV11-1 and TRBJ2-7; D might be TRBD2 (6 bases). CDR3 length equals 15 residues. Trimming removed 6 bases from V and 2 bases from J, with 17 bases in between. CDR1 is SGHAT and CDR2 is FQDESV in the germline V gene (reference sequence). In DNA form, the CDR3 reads TGTGCCAGCAGTCCGGGCGGGACGGGTCCCTACGAGCAGTACTTC. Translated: CASSPGGTGPYEQYF.

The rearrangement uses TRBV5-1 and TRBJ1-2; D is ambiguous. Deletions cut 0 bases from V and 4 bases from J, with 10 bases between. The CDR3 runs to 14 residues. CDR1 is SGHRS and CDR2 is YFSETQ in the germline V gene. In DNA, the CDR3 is TGCGCCAGCAGCTTGGCCGACTCAACCTATGGCTACACCTTC. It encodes CASSLADSTYGYTF. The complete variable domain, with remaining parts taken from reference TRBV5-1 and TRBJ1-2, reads KAGVTQTPRYLIKTRGQQVTLSCSPISGHRSVSWYQQTPGQGLQFLFEYFSETQRNKGNFPGRFSGRQFSNSRSEMNVSTLELGDSALYLCASSLADSTYGYTFGSGTRLTVV.

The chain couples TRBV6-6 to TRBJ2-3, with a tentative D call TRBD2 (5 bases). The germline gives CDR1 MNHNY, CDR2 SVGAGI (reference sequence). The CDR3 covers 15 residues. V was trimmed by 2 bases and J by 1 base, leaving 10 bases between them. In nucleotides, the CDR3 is TGTGCCAGCAGTTACCCCAGCGGAGGCACAGATACGCAGTATTTT. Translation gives CASSYPSGGTDTQYF.

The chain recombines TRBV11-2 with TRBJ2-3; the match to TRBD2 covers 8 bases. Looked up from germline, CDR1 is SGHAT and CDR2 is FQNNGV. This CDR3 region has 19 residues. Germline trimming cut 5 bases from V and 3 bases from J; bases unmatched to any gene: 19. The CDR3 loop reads CASSTAHSPAGEDTDTQYF. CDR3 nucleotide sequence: TGTGCCAGCAGCACTGCTCACTCTCCAGCGGGAGAAGATACAGATACGCAGTATTTT.

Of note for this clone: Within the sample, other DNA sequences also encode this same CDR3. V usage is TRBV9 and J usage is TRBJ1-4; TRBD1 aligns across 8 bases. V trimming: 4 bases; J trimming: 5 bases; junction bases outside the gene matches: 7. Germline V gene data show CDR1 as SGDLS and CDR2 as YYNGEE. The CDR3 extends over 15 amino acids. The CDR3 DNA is TGTGCCAGCAGCTCTCGGACAGGGACGAATGAAAAACTGTTTTTT. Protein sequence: CASSSRTGTNEKLFF.

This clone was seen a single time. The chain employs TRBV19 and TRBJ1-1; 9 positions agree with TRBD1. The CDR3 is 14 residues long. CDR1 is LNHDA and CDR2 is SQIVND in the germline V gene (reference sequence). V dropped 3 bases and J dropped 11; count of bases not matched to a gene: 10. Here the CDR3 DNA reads TGTGCCAGTAGTATCGGGACAGGGAGCCGATCCGCTTTCTTT. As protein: CASSIGTGSRSAFF.

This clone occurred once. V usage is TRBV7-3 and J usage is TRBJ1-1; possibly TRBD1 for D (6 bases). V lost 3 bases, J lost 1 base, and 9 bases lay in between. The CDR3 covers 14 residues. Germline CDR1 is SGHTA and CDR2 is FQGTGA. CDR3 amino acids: CASSFRGGNTEAFF. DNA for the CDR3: TGTGCCAGCAGCTTCAGGGGTGGGAACACTGAAGCTTTCTTT.

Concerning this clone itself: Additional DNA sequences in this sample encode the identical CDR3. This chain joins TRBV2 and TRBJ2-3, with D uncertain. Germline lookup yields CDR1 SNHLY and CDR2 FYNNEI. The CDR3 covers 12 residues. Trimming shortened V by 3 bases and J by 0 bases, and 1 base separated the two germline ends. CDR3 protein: CASSESTDTQYF. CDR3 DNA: TGTGCCAGCAGTGAGAGCACAGATACGCAGTATTTT. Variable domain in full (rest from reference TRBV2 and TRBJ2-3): EPEVTQTPSHQVTQMGQEVILRCVPISNHLYFYWYRQILGQKVEFLVSFYNNEISEKSEIFDDQFSVERPDGSNFTLKIRSTKLEDSAMYFCASSESTDTQYFGPGTRLTVL.

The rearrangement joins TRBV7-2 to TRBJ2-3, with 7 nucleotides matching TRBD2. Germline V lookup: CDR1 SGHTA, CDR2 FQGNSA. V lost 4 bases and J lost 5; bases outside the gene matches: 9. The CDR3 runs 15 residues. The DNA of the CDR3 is TGTGCCAGCAGCTACTTAGGACTAGATCAAGATACGCAGTATTTT. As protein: CASSYLGLDQDTQYF.

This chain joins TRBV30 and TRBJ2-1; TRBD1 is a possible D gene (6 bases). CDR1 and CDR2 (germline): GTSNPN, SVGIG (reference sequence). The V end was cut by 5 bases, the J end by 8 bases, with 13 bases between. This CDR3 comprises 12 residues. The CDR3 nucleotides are TGTGCCTGGGCAGCACAGGGATATGAGCAGTTCTTC. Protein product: CAWAAQGYEQFF.

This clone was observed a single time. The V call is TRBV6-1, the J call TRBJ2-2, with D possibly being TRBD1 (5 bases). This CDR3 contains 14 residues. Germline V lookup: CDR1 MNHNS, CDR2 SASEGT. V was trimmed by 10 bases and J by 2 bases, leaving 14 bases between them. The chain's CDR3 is CATDSFFNTGELFF. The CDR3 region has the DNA TGTGCCACCGACAGCTTCTTTAACACCGGGGAGCTGTTTTTT.

CDR3 protein: CASSWTGNYGYTF. The CDR3 region has the DNA TGTGCCAGCAGCTGGACGGGGAACTATGGCTACACCTTC. V and J are TRBV13 and TRBJ1-2; unclear D gene. V was shortened by 4 bases and J by 2 bases, with 8 bases between the two germline ends. CDR1 and CDR2 from the germline V gene are PRHDT and FYEKMQ (reference sequence). CDR3 length: 13 residues.

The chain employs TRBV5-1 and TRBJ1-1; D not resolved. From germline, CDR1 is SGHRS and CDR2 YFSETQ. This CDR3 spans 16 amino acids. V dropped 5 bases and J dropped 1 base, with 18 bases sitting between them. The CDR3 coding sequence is TGCGCCAGCAGACTCACAGATATTAGTAAGAACACTGAAGCTTTCTTT. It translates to CASRLTDISKNTEAFF.

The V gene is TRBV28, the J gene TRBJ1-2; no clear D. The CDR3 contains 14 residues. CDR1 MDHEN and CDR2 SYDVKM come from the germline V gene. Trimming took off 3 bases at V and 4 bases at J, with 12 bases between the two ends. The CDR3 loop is CASSLREQLYGYTF. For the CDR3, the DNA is TGTGCCAGCAGTTTGCGTGAGCAGCTCTATGGCTACACCTTC.

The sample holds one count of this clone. CDR3 amino acids: CATTGTGNTGELFF. The CDR3 DNA reads TGTGCCACCACCGGGACAGGGAACACCGGGGAGCTGTTTTTT. The rearrangement joins TRBV10-3 to TRBJ2-2, with 8 nucleotides matching TRBD1. The CDR3 length is 14 residues. Germline trimming cut 10 bases from V and 1 base from J; bases unmatched to any gene: 5. Looked up from germline, CDR1 is ENHRY and CDR2 is SYGVKD.

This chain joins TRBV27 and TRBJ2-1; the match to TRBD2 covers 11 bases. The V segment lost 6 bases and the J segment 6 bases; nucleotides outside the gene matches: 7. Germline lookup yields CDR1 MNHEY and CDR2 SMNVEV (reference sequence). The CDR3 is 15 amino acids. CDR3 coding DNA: TGTGCCAGCAGCCCACTAGCGGGAGCGGTCAATGAGCAGTTCTTC. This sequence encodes CASSPLAGAVNEQFF.

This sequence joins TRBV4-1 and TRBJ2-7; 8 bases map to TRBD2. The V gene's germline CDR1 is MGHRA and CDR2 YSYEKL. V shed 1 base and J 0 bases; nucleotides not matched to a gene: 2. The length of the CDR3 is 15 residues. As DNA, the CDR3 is TGCGCCAGCAGCCAAGTGCTAGCGGGCTCCTACGAGCAGTACTTC. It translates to CASSQVLAGSYEQYF.

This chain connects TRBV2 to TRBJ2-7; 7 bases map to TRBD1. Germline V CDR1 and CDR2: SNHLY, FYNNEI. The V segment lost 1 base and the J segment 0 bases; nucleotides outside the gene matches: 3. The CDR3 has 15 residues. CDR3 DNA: TGTGCCAGCAGTGAAGAGGGGGCCGTCTCCTACGAGCAGTACTTC. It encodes CASSEEGAVSYEQYF.

This CDR3 is CASSQVSAWGEGEETQYF. The CDR3, as DNA: TGCGCCAGCAGCCAAGTGTCGGCCTGGGGGGAGGGCGAAGAGACCCAGTACTTC. The chain employs TRBV4-3 and TRBJ2-5; TRBD2 matches 7 bases. Germline values: CDR1 LGHNA, CDR2 YSLEER. The V segment lost 1 base and the J segment 3 bases; nucleotides outside the gene matches: 14. The CDR3 contains 18 residues.